A single sample gave rise to the 2 T cell receptor beta chains below, sequenced in a study of beta chain features in type 1 diabetes. Expressed TCRB transcripts were sequenced after all isolated RNA was converted to cDNA. Produced via immunoSEQ multiplex PCR; TCRdb's table is partial and in-frame only. The data show 250,000 to 350,000 clones, approximately 14% seen once. The material sequenced was central memory CD4+ T cells from blood. The receptors originated from a man younger than 40 in good health.

In the case of this clone: The sample has other DNA sequences that encode this CDR3 too. The chain is built from TRBV10-3 and TRBJ1-6; D not certain. The CDR3 totals 12 residues. Looked up from germline, CDR1 is ENHRY and CDR2 is SYGVKD. The V and J ends lost 2 bases and 7 bases respectively, with 3 bases between them. CDR3 DNA sequence: TGTGCCATCAGTGAGACAAATTCACCCCTCCACTTT. Translation gives CAISETNSPLHF.

This clone was detected a few times. V is TRBV29-1 and J is TRBJ1-2; D might be TRBD1 (5 bases). Trimming cost V 3 bases and J 0 bases, with 8 bases left between them. Germline CDR1 and CDR2: SQVTM and ANQGSEA. There are 13 residues in the CDR3. CDR3: CSVDRGANYGYTF. The CDR3 coding sequence is TGCAGCGTTGATCGGGGGGCTAACTATGGCTACACCTTC.